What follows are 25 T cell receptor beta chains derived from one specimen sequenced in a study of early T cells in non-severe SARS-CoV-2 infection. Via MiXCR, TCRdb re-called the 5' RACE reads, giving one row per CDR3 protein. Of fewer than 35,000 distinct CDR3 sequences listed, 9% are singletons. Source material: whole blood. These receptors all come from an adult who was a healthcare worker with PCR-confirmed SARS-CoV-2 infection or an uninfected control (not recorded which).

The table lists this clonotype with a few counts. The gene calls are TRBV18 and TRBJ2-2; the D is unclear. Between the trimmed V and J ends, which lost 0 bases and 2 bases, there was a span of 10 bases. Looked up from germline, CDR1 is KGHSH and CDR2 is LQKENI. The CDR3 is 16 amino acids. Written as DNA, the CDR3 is TGTGCCAGCTCACCACCGATAGGCCAAAACACCGGGGAGCTGTTTTTT. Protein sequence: CASSPPIGQNTGELFF.

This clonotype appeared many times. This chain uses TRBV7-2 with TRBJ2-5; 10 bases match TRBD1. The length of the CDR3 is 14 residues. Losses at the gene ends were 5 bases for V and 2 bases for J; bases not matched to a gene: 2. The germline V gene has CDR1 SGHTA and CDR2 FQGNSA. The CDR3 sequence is CASSDRGLQETQYF. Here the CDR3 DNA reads TGTGCCAGCAGCGACAGGGGGCTACAAGAGACCCAGTACTTC.

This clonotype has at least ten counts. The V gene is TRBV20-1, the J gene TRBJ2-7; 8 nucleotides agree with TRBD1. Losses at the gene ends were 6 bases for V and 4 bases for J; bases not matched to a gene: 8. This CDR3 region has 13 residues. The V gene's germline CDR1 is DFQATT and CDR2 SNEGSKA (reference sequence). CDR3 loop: CSAIGQGSYEQYF. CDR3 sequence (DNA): TGCAGTGCGATTGGACAGGGATCATACGAGCAGTACTTC.

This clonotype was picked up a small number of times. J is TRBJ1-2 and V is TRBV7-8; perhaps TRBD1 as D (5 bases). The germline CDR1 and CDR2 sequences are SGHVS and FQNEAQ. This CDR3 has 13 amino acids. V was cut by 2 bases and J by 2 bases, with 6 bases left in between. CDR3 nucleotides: TGTGCCAGCAGCTTACGACAGAACTATGGCTACACCTTC. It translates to CASSLRQNYGYTF.

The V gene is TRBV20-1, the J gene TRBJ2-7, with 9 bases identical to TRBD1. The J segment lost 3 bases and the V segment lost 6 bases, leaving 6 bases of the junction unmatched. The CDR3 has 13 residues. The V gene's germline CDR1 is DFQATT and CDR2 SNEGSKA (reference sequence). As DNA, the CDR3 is TGCAGTGCCAAGACAGGGGGGGACTACGAGCAGTACTTC. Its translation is CSAKTGGDYEQYF.

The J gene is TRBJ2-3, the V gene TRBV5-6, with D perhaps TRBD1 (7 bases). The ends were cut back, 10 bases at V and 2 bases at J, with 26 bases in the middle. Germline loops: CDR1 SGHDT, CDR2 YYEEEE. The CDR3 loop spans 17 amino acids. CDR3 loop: CALQHWGGQENTDTQYF. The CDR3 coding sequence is TGTGCCCTACAGCATTGGGGAGGACAGGAGAACACAGATACGCAGTATTTT.

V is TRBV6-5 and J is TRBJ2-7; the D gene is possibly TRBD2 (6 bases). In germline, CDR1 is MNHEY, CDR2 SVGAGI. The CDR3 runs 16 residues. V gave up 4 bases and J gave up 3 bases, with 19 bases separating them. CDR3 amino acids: CASSSTTGFGGYEQYF. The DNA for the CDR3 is TGTGCCAGCAGTTCTACCACAGGCTTCGGGGGCTACGAGCAGTACTTC.

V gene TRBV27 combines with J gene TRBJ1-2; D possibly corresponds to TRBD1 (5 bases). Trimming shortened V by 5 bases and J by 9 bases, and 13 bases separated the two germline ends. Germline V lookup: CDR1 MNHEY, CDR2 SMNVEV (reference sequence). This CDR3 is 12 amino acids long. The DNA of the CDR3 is TGTGCCAGCAGTGGGCAGGGATGGAGCTACACCTTC. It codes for CASSGQGWSYTF.

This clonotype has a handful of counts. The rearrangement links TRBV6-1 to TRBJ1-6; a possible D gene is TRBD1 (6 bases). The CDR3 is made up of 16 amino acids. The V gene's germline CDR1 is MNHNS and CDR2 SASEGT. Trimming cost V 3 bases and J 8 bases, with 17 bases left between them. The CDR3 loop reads CASSDAGRTAHSPLHF. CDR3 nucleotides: TGTGCCAGCAGTGATGCCGGTAGGACAGCTCATTCACCCCTCCACTTT.

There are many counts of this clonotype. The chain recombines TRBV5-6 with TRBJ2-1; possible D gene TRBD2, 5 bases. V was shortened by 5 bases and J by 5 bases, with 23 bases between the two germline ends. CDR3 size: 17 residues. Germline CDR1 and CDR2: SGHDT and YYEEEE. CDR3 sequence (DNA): TGTGCCAGCAGACATTCCTTCTTCTCGGGGATAAACAATGAGCAGTTCTTC. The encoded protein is CASRHSFFSGINNEQFF. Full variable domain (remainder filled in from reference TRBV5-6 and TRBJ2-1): DAGVTQSPTHLIKTRGQQVTLRCSPKSGHDTVSWYQQALGQGPQFIFQYYEEEERQRGNFPDRFSGHQFPNYSSELNVNALLLGDSALYLCASRHSFFSGINNEQFFGPGTRLTVL.

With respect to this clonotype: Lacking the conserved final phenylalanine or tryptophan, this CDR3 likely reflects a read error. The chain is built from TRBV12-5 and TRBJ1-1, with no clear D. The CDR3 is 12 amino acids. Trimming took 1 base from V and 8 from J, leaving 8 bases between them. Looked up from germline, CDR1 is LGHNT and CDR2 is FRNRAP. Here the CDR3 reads CASGLENREAFS. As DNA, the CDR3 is TGTGCTAGTGGTTTGGAAAACCGCGAAGCTTTCTCT.

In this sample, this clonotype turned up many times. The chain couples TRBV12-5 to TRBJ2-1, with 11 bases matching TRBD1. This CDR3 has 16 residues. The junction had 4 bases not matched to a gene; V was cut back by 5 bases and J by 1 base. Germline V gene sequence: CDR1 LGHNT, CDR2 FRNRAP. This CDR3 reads CASGSGDRGSYNEQFF. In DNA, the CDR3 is TGTGCTAGTGGTAGCGGGGACAGGGGGTCCTACAATGAGCAGTTCTTC.

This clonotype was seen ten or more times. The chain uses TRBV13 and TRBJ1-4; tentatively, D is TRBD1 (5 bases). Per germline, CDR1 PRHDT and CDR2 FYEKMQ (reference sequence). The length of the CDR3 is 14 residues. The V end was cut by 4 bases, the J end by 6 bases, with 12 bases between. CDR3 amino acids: CASSSSAGDEKLFF. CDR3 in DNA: TGTGCCAGCAGCTCATCAGCGGGGGATGAAAAACTGTTTTTT.

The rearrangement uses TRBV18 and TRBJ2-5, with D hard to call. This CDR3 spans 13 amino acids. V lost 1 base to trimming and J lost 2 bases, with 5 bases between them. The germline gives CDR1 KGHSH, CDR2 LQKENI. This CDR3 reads CASSPQEQETQYF. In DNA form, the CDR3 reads TGTGCCAGCTCACCACAAGAACAAGAGACCCAGTACTTC.

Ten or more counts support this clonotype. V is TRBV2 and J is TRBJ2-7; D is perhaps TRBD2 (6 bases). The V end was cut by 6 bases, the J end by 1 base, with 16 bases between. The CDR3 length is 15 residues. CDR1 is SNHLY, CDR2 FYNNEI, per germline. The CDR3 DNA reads TGTGCCAGCAGCCCGGGGGACTTCCTGTCCTACGAGCAGTACTTC. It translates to CASSPGDFLSYEQYF.

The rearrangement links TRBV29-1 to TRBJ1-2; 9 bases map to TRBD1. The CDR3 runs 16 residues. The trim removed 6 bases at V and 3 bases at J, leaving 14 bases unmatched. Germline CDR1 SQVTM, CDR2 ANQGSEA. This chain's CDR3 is CSVDPGTGPVDYGYTF. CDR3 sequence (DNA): TGCAGCGTCGACCCCGGGACAGGGCCCGTGGACTATGGCTACACCTTC.

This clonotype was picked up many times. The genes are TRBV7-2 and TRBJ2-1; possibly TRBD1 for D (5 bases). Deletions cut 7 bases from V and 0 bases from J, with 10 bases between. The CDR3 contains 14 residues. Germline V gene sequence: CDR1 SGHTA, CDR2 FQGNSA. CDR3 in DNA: TGTGCCAGCACTGACAGAAGCTCCTACAATGAGCAGTTCTTC. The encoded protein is CASTDRSSYNEQFF. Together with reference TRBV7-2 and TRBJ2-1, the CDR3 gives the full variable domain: GAGVSQSPSNKVTEKGKDVELRCDPISGHTALYWYRQSLGQGLEFLIYFQGNSAPDKSGLPSDRFSAERTGGSVSTLTIQRTQQEDSAVYLCASTDRSSYNEQFFGPGTRLTVL.

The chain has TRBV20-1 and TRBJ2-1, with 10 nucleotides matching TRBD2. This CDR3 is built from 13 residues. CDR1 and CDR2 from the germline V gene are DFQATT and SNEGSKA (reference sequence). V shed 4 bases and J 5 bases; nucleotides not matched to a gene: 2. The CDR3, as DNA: TGCAGTGCTAATCTAGCGGGGGACAATGAGCAGTTCTTC. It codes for CSANLAGDNEQFF.

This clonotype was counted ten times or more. CDR3 sequence: CSAIGQPGYEQYF. CDR3 DNA: TGCAGTGCAATCGGACAGCCGGGCTACGAGCAGTACTTC. The chain combines TRBV20-1 with TRBJ2-7, with D perhaps TRBD1 (6 bases). V dropped 6 bases and J dropped 3 bases, with 15 bases sitting between them. CDR1 is DFQATT, CDR2 SNEGSKA, per germline (reference sequence). CDR3 length: 13 residues.

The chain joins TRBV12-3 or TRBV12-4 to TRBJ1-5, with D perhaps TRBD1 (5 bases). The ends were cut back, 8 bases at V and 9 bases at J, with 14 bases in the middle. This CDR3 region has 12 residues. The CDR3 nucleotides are TGTGCCAGCGGGGGGGAGTTGGGGCCCCAGCATTTT. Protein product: CASGGELGPQHF.

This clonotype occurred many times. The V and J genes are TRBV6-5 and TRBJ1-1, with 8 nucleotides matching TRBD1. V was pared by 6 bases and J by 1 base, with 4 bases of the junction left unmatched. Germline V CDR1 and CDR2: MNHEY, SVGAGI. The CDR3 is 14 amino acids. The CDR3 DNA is TGTGCCAGCAGCCCAACAGGGGGGAACACTGAAGCTTTCTTT. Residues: CASSPTGGNTEAFF.

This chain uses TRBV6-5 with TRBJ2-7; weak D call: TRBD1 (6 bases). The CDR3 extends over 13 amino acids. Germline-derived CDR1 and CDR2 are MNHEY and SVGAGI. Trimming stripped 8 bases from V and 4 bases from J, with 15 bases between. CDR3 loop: CASQGTLRYEQYF. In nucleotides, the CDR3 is TGTGCCAGCCAGGGGACGTTGCGTTACGAGCAGTACTTC.

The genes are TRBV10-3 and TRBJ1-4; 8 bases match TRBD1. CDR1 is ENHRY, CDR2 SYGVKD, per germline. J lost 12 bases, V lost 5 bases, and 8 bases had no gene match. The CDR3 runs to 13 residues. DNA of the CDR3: TGTGCCATCAGTAAATCCGGACAGGGCGAACTGTTTTTT. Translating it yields CAISKSGQGELFF.

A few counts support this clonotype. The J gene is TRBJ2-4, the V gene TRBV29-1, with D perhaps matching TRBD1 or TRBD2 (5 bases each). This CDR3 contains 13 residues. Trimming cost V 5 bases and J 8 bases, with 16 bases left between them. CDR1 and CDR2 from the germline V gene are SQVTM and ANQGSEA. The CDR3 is CSVCSPGGDIQYF. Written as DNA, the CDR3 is TGCAGCGTTTGTTCCCCTGGGGGAGACATTCAGTACTTC.

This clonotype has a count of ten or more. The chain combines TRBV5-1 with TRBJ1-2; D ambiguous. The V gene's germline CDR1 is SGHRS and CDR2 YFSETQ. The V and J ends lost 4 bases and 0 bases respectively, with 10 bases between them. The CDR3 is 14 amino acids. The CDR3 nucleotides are TGCGCCAGCAGCAGAGAAAACCCTAACTATGGCTACACCTTC. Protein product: CASSRENPNYGYTF.